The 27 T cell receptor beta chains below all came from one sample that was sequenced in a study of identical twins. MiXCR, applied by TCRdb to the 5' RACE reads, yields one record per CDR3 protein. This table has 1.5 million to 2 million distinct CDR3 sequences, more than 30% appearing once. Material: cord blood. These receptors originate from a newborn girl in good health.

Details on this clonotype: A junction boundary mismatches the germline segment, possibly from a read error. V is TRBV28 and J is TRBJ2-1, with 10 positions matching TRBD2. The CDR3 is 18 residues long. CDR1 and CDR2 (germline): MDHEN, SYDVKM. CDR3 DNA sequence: TGTGCCAGCAGTTCGAACCTAGCGGGAGACCTCTCCCACAATGAGCAGTTCTTC. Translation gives CASSSNLAGDLSHNEQFF.

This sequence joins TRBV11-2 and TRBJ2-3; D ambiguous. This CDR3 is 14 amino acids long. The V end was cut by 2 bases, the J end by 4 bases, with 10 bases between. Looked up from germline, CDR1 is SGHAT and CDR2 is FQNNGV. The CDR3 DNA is TGTGCCAGCAGCTTAATCAGTCCGGCAGATACGCAGTATTTT. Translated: CASSLISPADTQYF.

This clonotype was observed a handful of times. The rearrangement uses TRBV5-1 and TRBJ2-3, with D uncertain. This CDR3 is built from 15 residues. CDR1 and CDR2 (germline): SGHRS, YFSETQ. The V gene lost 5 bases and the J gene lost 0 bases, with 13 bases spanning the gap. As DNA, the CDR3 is TGCGCCAGCAGACCCAGGACGGATAGCACAGATACGCAGTATTTT. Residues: CASRPRTDSTDTQYF.

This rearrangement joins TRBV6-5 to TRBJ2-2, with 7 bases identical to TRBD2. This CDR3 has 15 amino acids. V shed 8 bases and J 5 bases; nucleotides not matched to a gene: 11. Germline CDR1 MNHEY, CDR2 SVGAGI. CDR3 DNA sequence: TGTGCCAGCCGTCGGGACTACCTCAGGACCGGGGAGCTGTTTTTT. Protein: CASRRDYLRTGELFF.

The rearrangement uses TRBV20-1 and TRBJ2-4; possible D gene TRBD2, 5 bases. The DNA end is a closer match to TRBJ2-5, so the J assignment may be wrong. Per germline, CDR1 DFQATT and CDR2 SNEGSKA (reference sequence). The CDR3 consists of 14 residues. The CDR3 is CSASRRLGIETQYF. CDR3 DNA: TGCAGTGCTAGTCGGAGGCTGGGCATAGAGACCCAGTACTTC.

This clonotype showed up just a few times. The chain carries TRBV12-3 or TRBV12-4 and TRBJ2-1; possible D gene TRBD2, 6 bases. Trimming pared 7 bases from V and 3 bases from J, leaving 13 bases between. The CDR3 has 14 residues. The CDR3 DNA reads TGTGCCAGCATTGATACTAGCCACTACAATGAGCAGTTCTTC. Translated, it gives CASIDTSHYNEQFF.

The CDR3 reads CASSQDTPSGSVADTQYF. The CDR3 coding sequence is TGTGCCAGCAGCCAAGATACCCCTTCGGGTAGCGTCGCAGATACGCAGTATTTT. The chain combines TRBV4-2 with TRBJ2-3; a weak D match, TRBD2 (5 bases). CDR1 and CDR2 from the germline V gene are LGHNA and YNFKEQ. V lost 0 bases, J lost 4 bases, and 20 bases lay in between. The CDR3 sequence is 18 residues long.

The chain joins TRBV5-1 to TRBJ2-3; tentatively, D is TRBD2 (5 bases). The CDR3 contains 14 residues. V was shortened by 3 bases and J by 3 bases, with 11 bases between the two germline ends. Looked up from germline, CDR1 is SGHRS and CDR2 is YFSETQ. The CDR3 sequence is CASSSLSETDTQYF. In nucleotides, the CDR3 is TGCGCCAGCAGCTCCCTTAGCGAGACAGATACGCAGTATTTT.

The CDR3 nucleotides are TGCGCCAGCAGTCCTCCCGCCGGGACTCCCAAAAACATTCAGTACTTC. This translates into CASSPPAGTPKNIQYF. The chain is built from TRBV23-1 and TRBJ2-4; the D gene is possibly TRBD2 (6 bases). TRBV23-1 is treated as an ORF (open reading frame) with a function not yet certain. The CDR3 runs 16 residues. V gave up 4 bases and J gave up 2 bases, with 15 bases separating them.

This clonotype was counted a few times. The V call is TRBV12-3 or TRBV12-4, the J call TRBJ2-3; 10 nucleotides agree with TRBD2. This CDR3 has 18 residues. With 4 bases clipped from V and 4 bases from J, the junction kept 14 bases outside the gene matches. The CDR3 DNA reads TGTGCCAGCAGTTCCGGACTAGCGGCCCTGAGAGGGGCAGATACGCAGTATTTT. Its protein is CASSSGLAALRGADTQYF.

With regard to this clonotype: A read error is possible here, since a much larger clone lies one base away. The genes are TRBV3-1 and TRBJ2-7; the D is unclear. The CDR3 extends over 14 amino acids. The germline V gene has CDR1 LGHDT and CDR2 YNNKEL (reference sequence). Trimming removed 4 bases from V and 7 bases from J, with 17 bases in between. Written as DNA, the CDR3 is TGTGCCAGCAGCCGGATTAGCAGCTACAATGAGCAGTACTTC. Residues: CASSRISSYNEQYF.

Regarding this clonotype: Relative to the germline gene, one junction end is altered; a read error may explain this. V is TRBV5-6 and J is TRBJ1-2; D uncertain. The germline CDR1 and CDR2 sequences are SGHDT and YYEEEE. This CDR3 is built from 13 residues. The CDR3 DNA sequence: TGTGCCAGCACCTTGGTGACGGTCTATGGCTACACCTTC. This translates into CASTLVTVYGYTF.

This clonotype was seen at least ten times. CDR3 amino acids: CASSPIQGSQYF. The CDR3 DNA reads TGTGCCAGCAGTCCAATACAGGGTTCGCAGTATTTT. The chain employs TRBV12-3 or TRBV12-4 and TRBJ2-3, with D tentatively TRBD1 (6 bases). Trimming stripped 5 bases from V and 10 bases from J, with 13 bases between. The CDR3 covers 12 residues.

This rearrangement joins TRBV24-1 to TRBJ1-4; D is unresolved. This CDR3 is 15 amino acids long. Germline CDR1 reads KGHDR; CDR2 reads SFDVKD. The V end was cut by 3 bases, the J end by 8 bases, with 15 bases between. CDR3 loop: CATSDAKGRGEKLFF. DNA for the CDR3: TGTGCCACCAGTGATGCAAAGGGAAGAGGGGAAAAACTGTTTTTT.

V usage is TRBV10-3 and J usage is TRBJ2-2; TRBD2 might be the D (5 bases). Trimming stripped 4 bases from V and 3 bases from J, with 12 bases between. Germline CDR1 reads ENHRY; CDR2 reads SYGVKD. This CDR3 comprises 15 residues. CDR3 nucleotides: TGTGCCATCAGTGTGGGATACGGGGACACCGGGGAGCTGTTTTTT. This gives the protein CAISVGYGDTGELFF.

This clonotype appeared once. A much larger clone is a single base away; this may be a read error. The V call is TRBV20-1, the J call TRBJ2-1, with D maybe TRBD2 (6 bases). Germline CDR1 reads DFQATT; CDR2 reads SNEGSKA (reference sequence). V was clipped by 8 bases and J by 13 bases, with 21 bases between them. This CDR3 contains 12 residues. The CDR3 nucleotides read TGCAGTACAGACATTGGCCGGGAGACCCAGTTCTTC. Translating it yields CSTDIGRETQFF.

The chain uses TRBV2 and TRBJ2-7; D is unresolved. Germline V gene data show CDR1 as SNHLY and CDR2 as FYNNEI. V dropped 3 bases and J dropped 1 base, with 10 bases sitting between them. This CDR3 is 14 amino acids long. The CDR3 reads CASSDFSLSYEQYF. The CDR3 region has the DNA TGTGCCAGCAGTGATTTTTCCCTTTCCTACGAGCAGTACTTC.

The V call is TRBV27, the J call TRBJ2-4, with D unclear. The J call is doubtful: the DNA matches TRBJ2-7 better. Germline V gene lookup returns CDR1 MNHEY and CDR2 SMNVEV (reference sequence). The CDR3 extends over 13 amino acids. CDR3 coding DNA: TGTGCCAGCAGTTCCTCTCGGCGATACGAGCAGTACTTC. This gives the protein CASSSSRRYEQYF.

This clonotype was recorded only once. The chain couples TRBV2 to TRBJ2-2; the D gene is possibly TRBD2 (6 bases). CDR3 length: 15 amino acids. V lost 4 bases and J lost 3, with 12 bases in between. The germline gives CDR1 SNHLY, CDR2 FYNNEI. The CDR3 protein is CASSVGPGDTGELFF. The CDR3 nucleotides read TGTGCCAGCAGTGTCGGGCCGGGGGACACCGGGGAGCTGTTTTTT.

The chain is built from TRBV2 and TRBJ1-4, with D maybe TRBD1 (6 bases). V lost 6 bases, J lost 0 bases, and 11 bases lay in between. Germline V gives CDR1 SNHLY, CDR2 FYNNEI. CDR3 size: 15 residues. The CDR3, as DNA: TGTGCCAGCAGACAGGGTGCTGCAACTAATGAAAAACTGTTTTTT. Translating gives CASRQGAATNEKLFF.

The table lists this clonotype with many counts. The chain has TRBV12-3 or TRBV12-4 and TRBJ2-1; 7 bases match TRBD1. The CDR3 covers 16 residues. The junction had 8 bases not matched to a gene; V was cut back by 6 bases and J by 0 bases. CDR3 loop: CASSRPGTVSYNEQFF. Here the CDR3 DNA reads TGTGCCAGCAGCCGACCCGGGACAGTCTCCTACAATGAGCAGTTCTTC.

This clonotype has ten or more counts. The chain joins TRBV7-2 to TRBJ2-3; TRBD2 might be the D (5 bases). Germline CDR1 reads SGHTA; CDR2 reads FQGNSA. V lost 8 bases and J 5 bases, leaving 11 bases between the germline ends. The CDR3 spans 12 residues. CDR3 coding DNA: TGTGCCAGCTCAAAGACTAAAGATACGCAGTATTTT. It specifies CASSKTKDTQYF.

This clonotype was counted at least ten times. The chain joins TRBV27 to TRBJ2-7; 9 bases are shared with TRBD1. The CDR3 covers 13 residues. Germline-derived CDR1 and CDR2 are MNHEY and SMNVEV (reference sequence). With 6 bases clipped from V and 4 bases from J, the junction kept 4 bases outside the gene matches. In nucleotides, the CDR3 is TGTGCCAGCAGGCCGGGACAGGGTTACGAGCAGTACTTC. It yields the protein CASRPGQGYEQYF.

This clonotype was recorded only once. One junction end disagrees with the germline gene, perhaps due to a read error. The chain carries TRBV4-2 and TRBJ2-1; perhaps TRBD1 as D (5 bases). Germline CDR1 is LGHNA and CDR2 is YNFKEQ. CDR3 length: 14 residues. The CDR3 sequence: CTSRVRVGVNEQFF. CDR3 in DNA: TGTACCAGCAGAGTCAGGGTGGGTGTAAATGAGCAGTTCTTC.

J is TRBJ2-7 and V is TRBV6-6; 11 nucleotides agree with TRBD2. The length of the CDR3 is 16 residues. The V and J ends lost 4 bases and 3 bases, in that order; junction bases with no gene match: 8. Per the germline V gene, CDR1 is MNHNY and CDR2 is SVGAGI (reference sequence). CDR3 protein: CASSLGPSGGIYEQYF. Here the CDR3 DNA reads TGTGCCAGCAGTTTGGGGCCTAGCGGGGGGATCTACGAGCAGTACTTC.

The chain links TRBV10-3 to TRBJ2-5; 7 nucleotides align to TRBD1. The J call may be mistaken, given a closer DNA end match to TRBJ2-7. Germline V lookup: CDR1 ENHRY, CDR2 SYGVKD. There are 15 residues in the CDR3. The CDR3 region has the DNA TGTGCCATCAGCTCCGGACAGGCGGATCACTACGAGCAGTACTTC. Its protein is CAISSGQADHYEQYF.

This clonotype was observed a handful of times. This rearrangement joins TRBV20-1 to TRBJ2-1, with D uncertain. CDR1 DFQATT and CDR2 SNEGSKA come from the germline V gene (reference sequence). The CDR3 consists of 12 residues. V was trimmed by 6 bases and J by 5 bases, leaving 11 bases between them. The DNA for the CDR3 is TGCAGTGCAAGTGAGACCAACAATGAGCAGTTCTTC. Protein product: CSASETNNEQFF.